The entry below describes one T cell receptor (beta chain). V gave up 5 bases and J gave up 4 bases; unmatched junction bases: 6. CDR3 length: 16 amino acids. CDR1 is MDHEN and CDR2 is SYDVKM in the germline V gene. Adults between roughly 18 and 95 years of age took part from about two dozen US areas. The data belong to a study of blood T cell repertoires in COVID-19. Under the authors' procedure: Reference gene primer amplification in the assay estimated nucleated cell counts. Assay: immunoSEQ multiplex PCR; the TCRdb copy retains only in-frame clones and omits some. The V and J calls and the clone size are those of that table, but D and trimming were determined from the DNA. The sample lists 200,000 to 250,000 clones, roughly 84% occurring once.

This chain uses TRBV28 with TRBJ2-2, with 11 nucleotides matching TRBD2. The sample was PBMCs or T cells enriched from blood (not recorded which). The sequence came from a man aged 25-45 years in a cohort exposed to, infected with or recovered from COVID-19 (not recorded which). The CDR3 DNA is TGTGCCAGCAGTCTAACTAGCGGGAGAATCACCGGGGAGCTGTTTTTT. It specifies CASSLTSGRITGELFF.